This T cell receptor (beta chain) was identified in a study of radiotherapy plus CTLA-4 blockade in lung cancer. The germline V gene encodes CDR1 SGDLS and CDR2 YYNGEE. Trimming removed 4 bases from V and 7 bases from J; junction bases left unmatched: 7. The CDR3 is 14 amino acids. Data came from immunoSEQ multiplex PCR; TCRdb stores just in-frame clones and leaves some out. The sample shows 50,000 to 60,000 clones, roughly 80% of them seen only once. The input for sequencing was peripheral blood, taken from a patient treated with radiotherapy plus ipilimumab. The receptor comes from a human donor with non-small cell lung cancer who had a complete response to radiotherapy plus ipilimumab. This chain links TRBV9 with TRBJ2-5; 10 positions match TRBD2. In DNA, the CDR3 is TGTGCCAGCAGCCCCCGAATAGCGGGGGGGACCCAGTACTTC. Translating gives CASSPRIAGGTQYF.